One and the same sample provided the 29 T cell receptor beta chains below, sequenced in a study of blood T cells in healthy people across ages. Next came a second PCR, run for roughly 6 to 11 cycles, which used a sample-barcoded 5' primer along with a J-beta primer mix. TCRdb reanalysed the 5' RACE reads using MiXCR and keeps one entry per CDR3 protein. Of about 1,800,000 distinct CDR3 sequences listed, about 28% were seen once; the top ten hold 7.7%. The sequencing input was blood. The source is a woman aged 30 to 39 in good health.

The V gene is TRBV12-3 or TRBV12-4, the J gene TRBJ2-1; TRBD1 might be the D (6 bases). Trimming removed 7 bases at V and 15 bases at J, with 19 bases between. The CDR3 sequence is 12 residues long. The CDR3 nucleotides read TGTGCCAGCAACACTGGACAGTCTGGGAGGTTCTTC. This translates into CASNTGQSGRFF.

Comments on this clonotype: Since a much larger clone is just one base distant, this may be a read error. The DNA is omitted, as the CDR3 cannot be located on it reliably, and the CDR3 follows TCRdb's listing. The chain joins TRBV12-3 or TRBV12-4 to TRBJ2-4; no DNA check was done on the table's D call, TRBD1. The CDR3 sequence runs 15 residues, both termini included. CDR3: CASSFGQGALDERYF.

The chain is built from TRBV27 and TRBJ1-6; D might be TRBD1 (5 bases). V lost 7 bases and J 7 bases, leaving 14 bases between the germline ends. CDR3 length: 14 amino acids. From germline, CDR1 is MNHEY and CDR2 SMNVEV (reference sequence). This CDR3 is CASNPRGRNSPLHF. CDR3 nucleotide sequence: TGTGCCAGCAATCCTAGGGGTAGGAATTCACCCCTCCACTTT.

This sequence joins TRBV20-1 and TRBJ2-1; the match to TRBD2 covers 10 bases. CDR3 length equals 16 residues. The V gene end was trimmed by 5 bases and the J gene end by 5 bases; junction bases not matched to a gene: 12. Germline CDR1 DFQATT, CDR2 SNEGSKA (reference sequence). CDR3 in amino acids: CSAGTLWTSGNNEQFF. The CDR3 DNA reads TGCAGTGCTGGGACACTGTGGACTAGCGGAAACAATGAGCAGTTCTTC.

The table lists this clonotype with many counts. The V call is TRBV7-2, the J call TRBJ2-7; 7 positions agree with TRBD1. The CDR3 has 16 amino acids. Germline V gene sequence: CDR1 SGHTA, CDR2 FQGNSA. With V trimmed by 5 bases and J by 6 bases, 16 bases remained unmatched. The DNA for the CDR3 is TGTGCCAGCAGCGCCGGACCGGGACAGAGTTCTGCCGAGCAGTACTTC. Translating it yields CASSAGPGQSSAEQYF.

This clonotype was counted many times. CDR3 amino acids: CATSRVSTGGTEAFF. The CDR3 DNA reads TGTGCCACCAGCAGAGTCTCGACAGGGGGGACTGAAGCTTTCTTT. The chain joins TRBV15 to TRBJ1-1, with 9 bases matching TRBD1. J was trimmed by 5 bases and V by 1 base; bases with no gene match: 5. This CDR3 comprises 15 residues. CDR1 is LNHNV and CDR2 is YYDKDF in the germline V gene (reference sequence).

As regards this clonotype: One end of the junction varies from germline; a read error may be responsible. This chain connects TRBV20-1 to TRBJ2-1; 9 bases match TRBD2. The CDR3 length is 15 residues. Germline CDR1 and CDR2: DFQATT and SNEGSKA (reference sequence). DNA for the CDR3: TGCAGTGTTTATATTATGGCGGGAGGGCCGAATGAGCGGTTCTTC. This translates into CSVYIMAGGPNERFF.

Only a few counts were recorded for this clonotype. The rearrangement uses TRBV3-1 and TRBJ2-5; D assignment may be TRBD1 or TRBD2 (5 bases each). Germline CDR1 reads LGHDT; CDR2 reads YNNKEL (reference sequence). The CDR3 spans 15 residues. Trimming cost V 5 bases and J 5 bases, with 18 bases left between them. The CDR3, as DNA: TGTGCCAGCAGCAACCGGGGACCAGGGCGGGAGACCCAGTACTTC. This sequence encodes CASSNRGPGRETQYF.

There are a few counts of this clonotype. The chain couples TRBV5-1 to TRBJ2-1; D is tentatively TRBD1 or TRBD2 (5 bases each). V was shortened by 0 bases and J by 6 bases, with 16 bases between the two germline ends. The CDR3 sequence is 16 residues long. Germline V gene data show CDR1 as SGHRS and CDR2 as YFSETQ. For the CDR3, the DNA is TGCGCCAGCAGCTTGGGCCCGGGACGAGAGAGCAATGAGCAGTTCTTC. Its protein product is CASSLGPGRESNEQFF.

The chain carries TRBV28 and TRBJ2-5, with D possibly matching TRBD2 (7 bases). V was shortened by 0 bases and J by 6 bases, with 20 bases between the two germline ends. Germline V gene sequence: CDR1 MDHEN, CDR2 SYDVKM. The CDR3 consists of 17 residues. The CDR3 is CASSLWASGGASKTQYF. The CDR3 DNA reads as TGTGCCAGCAGTTTATGGGCTAGTGGGGGGGCATCGAAGACCCAGTACTTC.

This clonotype was seen only a few times. The CDR3 DNA is TGTGCCTGGAGCCTGGGGCTAGCGGGAAACAATGAGCAGTTCTTC. It specifies CAWSLGLAGNNEQFF. The chain joins TRBV30 to TRBJ2-1; TRBD2 agrees at 9 bases. The germline V gene encodes CDR1 GTSNPN and CDR2 SVGIG (reference sequence). The CDR3 runs to 15 residues. With 3 bases clipped from V and 5 bases from J, the junction kept 8 bases outside the gene matches.

This clonotype was counted a few times. The rearrangement uses TRBV15 and TRBJ2-1; D unclear. Germline V lookup: CDR1 LNHNV, CDR2 YYDKDF (reference sequence). This CDR3 is 14 amino acids long. Between the trimmed V and J ends, which lost 3 bases and 4 bases, there was a span of 10 bases. DNA of the CDR3: TGTGCCACCAGCAGGCAGCCCGAGTACAATGAGCAGTTCTTC. Protein product: CATSRQPEYNEQFF.

V is TRBV29-1 and J is TRBJ2-1; D perhaps matches TRBD2 (6 bases). With 6 bases removed from V and 5 bases from J, the gap between germline ends came to 20 bases. This CDR3 region has 15 residues. Germline-derived CDR1 and CDR2 are SQVTM and ANQGSEA. The CDR3 sequence is CSVTHQEGLDNEQFF. As DNA, the CDR3 is TGCAGCGTGACTCATCAGGAGGGCCTCGACAATGAGCAGTTCTTC.

This clonotype was observed a few times. This chain connects TRBV7-2 to TRBJ2-5; D unresolved. CDR1 and CDR2 (germline): SGHTA, FQGNSA. This CDR3 is built from 14 residues. V shed 3 bases and J shed 5 bases, with 13 bases lying between them. Here the CDR3 reads CASSFKGPGETQYF. In DNA, the CDR3 is TGTGCCAGCAGCTTCAAAGGACCTGGGGAGACCCAGTACTTC.

The V and J genes are TRBV19 and TRBJ2-7; 7 bases map to TRBD1. Germline V gene data show CDR1 as LNHDA and CDR2 as SQIVND (reference sequence). The V gene end was trimmed by 3 bases and the J gene end by 6 bases; junction bases not matched to a gene: 8. The CDR3 sequence is 14 residues long. The CDR3 reads CASSIDRVGGEQYF. CDR3 nucleotide sequence: TGTGCCAGTAGTATCGACAGGGTAGGTGGCGAGCAGTACTTC.

This clonotype was found a few times. The V gene is TRBV12-3 or TRBV12-4, the J gene TRBJ1-2; 9 bases are shared with TRBD1. Losses at the gene ends were 6 bases for V and 4 bases for J; bases not matched to a gene: 6. The CDR3 has 14 residues. The CDR3 reads CASSEVDRGYGYTF. Here the CDR3 DNA reads TGTGCCAGCAGCGAAGTGGACAGGGGCTATGGCTACACCTTC.

The genes are TRBV10-3 and TRBJ2-1; 8 bases line up with TRBD2. The V gene's germline CDR1 is ENHRY and CDR2 SYGVKD. V shed 0 bases and J 2 bases; nucleotides not matched to a gene: 0. The CDR3 covers 15 residues. For the CDR3, the DNA is TGTGCCATCAGTGAGTCGCGGGAGGCCTACAATGAGCAGTTCTTC. It yields the protein CAISESREAYNEQFF.

Note on this clonotype: A read error is possible here, since a much larger clone lies one base away. The chain has TRBV5-1 and TRBJ2-7, with 10 bases lining up with TRBD2. V was clipped by 4 bases and J by 0 bases; unmatched bases: 4. Germline lookup yields CDR1 SGHRS and CDR2 YFSETQ. The CDR3 runs to 15 residues. The CDR3, as DNA: TGCGCCAGCAGCATGTCTAGCGGGAGCTCCTACGAGCAGTACTTC. This encodes CASSMSSGSSYEQYF. The full variable domain, in which reference TRBV5-1 and TRBJ2-7 provide the parts outside the CDR3, is KAGVTQTPRYLIKTRGQQVTLSCSPISGHRSVSWYQQTPGQGLQFLFEYFSETQRNKGNFPGRFSGRQFSNSRSEMNVSTLELGDSALYLCASSMSSGSSYEQYFGPGTRLTVT.

This clonotype was seen only a few times. This chain connects TRBV12-3 or TRBV12-4 to TRBJ1-5; 11 nucleotides align to TRBD1. This CDR3 is 20 amino acids long. V lost 4 bases to trimming and J lost 0 bases; unmatched junction nucleotides: 14. In nucleotides, the CDR3 is TGTGCCAGCAGTTCCCCTGGACAGGGGGCGATCTTAGGTAGCAATCAGCCCCAGCATTTT. Translating it yields CASSSPGQGAILGSNQPQHF.

This clonotype was detected ten times or more. The DNA for the CDR3 is TGTGCCAGCAGTCCTACGCAGGTGATGAACTATGGCTACACCTTC. Encoded protein: CASSPTQVMNYGYTF. V and J are TRBV28 and TRBJ1-2; no definite D call. The CDR3 totals 15 residues. The germline gives CDR1 MDHEN, CDR2 SYDVKM. V dropped 5 bases and J dropped 2 bases, with 15 bases sitting between them.

About this clonotype: A much more abundant neighbour one base away suggests this may be a read error. V usage is TRBV9 and J usage is TRBJ1-2; 8 bases are a match to TRBD1. The CDR3 totals 15 residues. The germline V gene has CDR1 SGDLS and CDR2 YYNGEE. The CDR3 DNA reads TGTGCCAGCAGCGGGCGGACAGGGCCTAACTATGGCCACACCTTC. Its protein product is CASSGRTGPNYGHTF.

In this sample, this clonotype turned up a few times. The rearrangement links TRBV29-1 to TRBJ1-2, with D hard to call. CDR1 is SQVTM, CDR2 ANQGSEA, per germline. The CDR3 sequence is 15 residues long. V lost 3 bases to trimming and J lost 0 bases, with 14 bases between them. The CDR3 loop is CSVDKYEEANYGYTF. The CDR3 DNA reads as TGCAGCGTTGACAAGTACGAAGAAGCTAACTATGGCTACACCTTC.

This clonotype was picked up a small number of times. J is TRBJ2-7 and V is TRBV4-3, with a weak D call TRBD2 (5 bases). This CDR3 has 15 residues. V dropped 1 base and J dropped 3 bases, with 13 bases sitting between them. Germline V lookup: CDR1 LGHNA, CDR2 YSLEER. CDR3 sequence: CASSQGPAVLYEQYF. CDR3 nucleotides: TGCGCCAGCAGCCAAGGACCAGCGGTTCTCTACGAGCAGTACTTC.

The chain couples TRBV11-2 to TRBJ2-2; the match to TRBD2 covers 7 bases. V was clipped by 2 bases and J by 3 bases; unmatched bases: 3. The CDR3 covers 15 residues. Germline CDR1 and CDR2: SGHAT and FQNNGV. CDR3 protein: CASSLRGRDTGELFF. DNA of the CDR3: TGTGCCAGCAGCTTAAGAGGGAGGGACACCGGGGAGCTGTTTTTT.

This sequence joins TRBV2 and TRBJ2-3, with TRBD2 identical over 13 bases. This CDR3 has 16 residues. Germline CDR1 reads SNHLY; CDR2 reads FYNNEI. J gave up 0 bases and V 5 bases, and 2 bases lay outside the gene matches. CDR3 region: CASSQGLAGSTDTQYF. DNA for the CDR3: TGTGCCAGCAGTCAGGGACTAGCGGGGAGCACAGATACGCAGTATTTT. Full variable domain (rest looked up from reference TRBV2 and TRBJ2-3): EPEVTQTPSHQVTQMGQEVILRCVPISNHLYFYWYRQILGQKVEFLVSFYNNEISEKSEIFDDQFSVERPDGSNFTLKIRSTKLEDSAMYFCASSQGLAGSTDTQYFGPGTRLTVL.

The chain employs TRBV27 and TRBJ1-4; 7 positions match TRBD1. Germline CDR1 and CDR2: MNHEY and SMNVEV (reference sequence). V shed 5 bases, J shed 3 bases, and the junction held 9 bases outside the gene matches. The CDR3 covers 16 residues. The CDR3 sequence is CASSRRDSGPNEKLFF. The CDR3 coding sequence is TGTGCCAGCAGTCGCCGGGACAGCGGGCCTAATGAAAAACTGTTTTTT.

The chain links TRBV7-2 to TRBJ2-5; no clear D. CDR1 is SGHTA and CDR2 is FQGNSA in the germline V gene. The CDR3 totals 14 residues. Trimming pared 2 bases from V and 6 bases from J, leaving 13 bases between. CDR3 in DNA: TGTGCCAGCAGCTTACTCCGGGCCGAGAAGACCCAGTACTTC. This encodes CASSLLRAEKTQYF.

The chain is built from TRBV12-3 or TRBV12-4 and TRBJ1-5, with D unresolved. V was trimmed by 6 bases and J by 7 bases, leaving 13 bases between them. The CDR3 length is 13 residues. CDR3 sequence (DNA): TGTGCCAGCAGAAAAGACCTTCGGCAGCCCCAGCATTTT. Protein sequence: CASRKDLRQPQHF.

This clonotype was counted a few times. The chain is built from TRBV5-1 and TRBJ1-2, with 7 bases lining up with TRBD1. Germline lookup yields CDR1 SGHRS and CDR2 YFSETQ. The CDR3 length is 15 residues. Trimming took 3 bases from V and 4 from J; bases not matched to a gene: 9. The CDR3 DNA reads as TGCGCCAGCAGCTCAGACAGGGAAGACGGCTATGGCTACACCTTC. Translating gives CASSSDREDGYGYTF.